Sequencing of this TCR beta chain was carried out in a study of T-cell memory formation after mild COVID-19. Study-level points and caveats: Prior to infection, memory already included some responding clones, suggesting cross-reactive memory joined. Second-wave clones peaking on day 37 lacked confirmed SARS-CoV-2 specificity.

TCRdb re-analysed the 5' RACE reads in MiXCR, keeping a single row per CDR3 protein. The table lists hundreds of thousands of distinct CDR3 sequences, around 27% of them singletons, with 13% in the top ten. This clonotype occurred a few times. The antigen remains undetermined. This CDR3 contains 15 residues. Germline values: CDR1 SGHTA, CDR2 FQGNSA. With 3 bases removed from V and 5 bases from J, the gap between germline ends came to 16 bases. The sample consisted of PBMCs or a T cell subset sorted from them (not recorded which). The chain joins TRBV7-2 to TRBJ2-5; D gene ambiguous. This sequence was found in an adult woman who had mild COVID-19 (a few samples of this study predate the infection). Cell type and time point are not known. The CDR3 region has the DNA TGTGCCAGCAGCTTGGATACGTATTCTGGGGAGACCCAGTACTTC. Translating it yields CASSLDTYSGETQYF.